Below are 17 T cell receptor beta chains sequenced from a single sample in a study of shared clonotypes between healthy human individuals. Naive CD8 cells, CD45RO-negative and positively selected for CCR7, excluded terminally differentiated effector memory CD45RA+ cells. Clones were read by immunoSEQ multiplex PCR, and TCRdb kept only the in-frame ones, dropping some. The table has hundreds of thousands of clones, roughly 96% seen once; the top ten hold approximately 0.1%. The sample taken for sequencing was naive CD8+ T cells sorted from blood. The receptors stem from a woman under 40 in good health.

This chain connects TRBV28 to TRBJ2-5; the D is unclear. The CDR3 contains 11 residues. Germline V gene lookup returns CDR1 MDHEN and CDR2 SYDVKM. Trimming removed 3 bases at V and 5 bases at J, with 4 bases between. CDR3 amino acids: CASSFAETQYF. The CDR3 region has the DNA TGTGCCAGCAGTTTTGCGGAGACCCAGTACTTC.

The chain joins TRBV13 to TRBJ2-3; no definite D call. This CDR3 region has 15 residues. The V gene lost 4 bases and the J gene lost 3 bases, with 14 bases spanning the gap. CDR1 PRHDT and CDR2 FYEKMQ come from the germline V gene (reference sequence). CDR3 DNA: TGTGCCAGCAGCTCCGGGCCGGGTCTGACAGATACGCAGTATTTT. This translates into CASSSGPGLTDTQYF.

This chain uses TRBV28 with TRBJ2-7; D is perhaps TRBD2 (6 bases). CDR1 MDHEN and CDR2 SYDVKM come from the germline V gene. The CDR3 spans 16 residues. Trimming took 6 bases from V and 7 from J, leaving 25 bases between them. Written as DNA, the CDR3 is TGTGCCAGCAGACTCCTACAACCGGGAGCGGAAGGAGAGCAGTACTTC. As protein: CASRLLQPGAEGEQYF. The full variable domain, rest sourced from reference TRBV28 and TRBJ2-7, is DVKVTQSSRYLVKRTGEKVFLECVQDMDHENMFWYRQDPGLGLRLIYFSYDVKMKEKGDIPEGYSVSREKKERFSLILESASTNQTSMYLCASRLLQPGAEGEQYFGPGTRLTVT.

The rearrangement uses TRBV28 and TRBJ2-1; 9 bases fit TRBD2. The CDR3 is 16 residues long. The V gene's germline CDR1 is MDHEN and CDR2 SYDVKM. The V and J ends lost 3 bases and 1 base, in that order; junction bases with no gene match: 4. The chain's CDR3 is CASSFLAGWSYNEQFF. CDR3 DNA: TGTGCCAGCAGTTTCCTAGCGGGATGGTCCTACAATGAGCAGTTCTTC.

CDR3 residues: CASSRLQTNYNEQFF. In DNA form, the CDR3 reads TGTGCCAGCAGCCGCTTACAAACAAACTACAATGAGCAGTTCTTC. The chain couples TRBV7-9 to TRBJ2-1, with no clear D. Germline CDR1 is SEHNR and CDR2 is FQNEAQ (reference sequence). The CDR3 covers 15 residues. V lost 5 bases, J lost 3 bases, and 14 bases lay in between.

This chain links TRBV7-8 with TRBJ1-5; D is possibly TRBD1 (6 bases). CDR1 is SGHVS, CDR2 FQNEAQ, per germline. V was shortened by 1 base and J by 0 bases, with 19 bases between the two germline ends. The CDR3 is made up of 19 amino acids. In DNA form, the CDR3 reads TGTGCCAGCAGCTTAGTGATCTGGACAGAATCCATTAGCAATCAGCCCCAGCATTTT. Translated, it gives CASSLVIWTESISNQPQHF.

The V gene is TRBV9, the J gene TRBJ2-1; D uncertain. V dropped 0 bases and J dropped 3 bases, with 10 bases sitting between them. This CDR3 is 15 amino acids long. The germline CDR1 and CDR2 sequences are SGDLS and YYNGEE. CDR3 coding DNA: TGTGCCAGCAGCGTAGGTGGGGATTACTACAATGAGCAGTTCTTC. It yields the protein CASSVGGDYYNEQFF.

This rearrangement joins TRBV6-5 to TRBJ2-5; D might be TRBD1 or TRBD2, each matching 5 bases. The DNA end is a closer match to TRBJ2-7, so the J assignment may be wrong. CDR1 MNHEY and CDR2 SVGAGI come from the germline V gene. The CDR3 covers 14 residues. The CDR3 DNA follows: TGTGCCAGCAGTGTATCCGGGACGCTCTACGAGCAGTACTTC. Residues: CASSVSGTLYEQYF.

In nucleotides, the CDR3 is TGTGCCAGCAGCAGTTTTTGGAACGGGGAGCTGTTTTTT. Amino acids: CASSSFWNGELFF. The gene calls are TRBV11-1 and TRBJ2-2; D is unresolved. Trimming took off 5 bases at V and 7 bases at J, with 11 bases between the two ends. The germline gives CDR1 SGHAT, CDR2 FQDESV (reference sequence). The CDR3 length is 13 residues.

The gene calls are TRBV4-2 and TRBJ2-7; 7 nucleotides line up with TRBD2. The germline CDR1 and CDR2 sequences are LGHNA and YNFKEQ. Germline trimming cut 1 base from V and 4 bases from J; bases unmatched to any gene: 10. This CDR3 spans 16 amino acids. DNA for the CDR3: TGTGCCAGCAGCCAAGCTAGGCTAGCGGCTAATTACGAGCAGTACTTC. It translates to CASSQARLAANYEQYF.

The chain employs TRBV7-9 and TRBJ2-3; no definite D call. Germline V lookup: CDR1 SEHNR, CDR2 FQNEAQ (reference sequence). CDR3 length: 16 residues. The ends were cut back, 2 bases at V and 1 base at J, with 13 bases in the middle. CDR3 nucleotide sequence: TGTGCCAGCAGCTTACCTCACCGTCTCGGCACAGATACGCAGTATTTT. Amino acids: CASSLPHRLGTDTQYF.

The chain links TRBV13 to TRBJ1-2, with D hard to call. The CDR3 loop spans 12 amino acids. The V and J ends lost 5 bases and 8 bases respectively, with 12 bases between them. Per the germline V gene, CDR1 is PRHDT and CDR2 is FYEKMQ (reference sequence). This chain's CDR3 is CASSPSLWGYTF. The CDR3 nucleotides read TGTGCCAGCAGCCCTTCGCTATGGGGCTACACCTTC. The complete variable domain, with remaining parts taken from reference TRBV13 and TRBJ1-2, reads AAGVIQSPRHLIKEKRETATLKCYPIPRHDTVYWYQQGPGQDPQFLISFYEKMQSDKGSIPDRFSAQQFSDYHSELNMSSLELGDSALYFCASSPSLWGYTFGSGTRLTVV.

The genes are TRBV5-8 and TRBJ2-7, with TRBD2 matching over 11 bases. This CDR3 region has 16 residues. J was trimmed by 3 bases and V by 0 bases; bases with no gene match: 5. Germline-derived CDR1 and CDR2 are SGHTS and YDEGEE. CDR3: CASSLDGTSGFYEQYF. Here the CDR3 DNA reads TGTGCCAGCAGCTTGGATGGGACTAGCGGTTTCTACGAGCAGTACTTC.

The chain links TRBV5-4 to TRBJ2-2, with 7 bases aligning to TRBD1. Germline lookup yields CDR1 SGHNT and CDR2 YYREEE (reference sequence). The ends lost 2 bases at V and 4 bases at J; junction bases unmatched: 8. This CDR3 has 16 residues. The CDR3, as DNA: TGTGCCAGCAGCTTTGACAGGGATCCAGGCACCGGGGAGCTGTTTTTT. Residues: CASSFDRDPGTGELFF.

V and J are TRBV7-9 and TRBJ1-1; D is uncertain. The CDR3 covers 15 residues. V lost 3 bases to trimming and J lost 3 bases, with 14 bases between them. Germline CDR1 is SEHNR and CDR2 is FQNEAQ (reference sequence). The CDR3 region is CASSFFQATDTEAFF. The CDR3 coding sequence is TGTGCCAGCAGCTTCTTCCAGGCGACGGACACTGAAGCTTTCTTT.

This clone has just a few counts. The chain carries TRBV10-3 and TRBJ1-1, with unresolved D. The V gene lost 3 bases and the J gene lost 2 bases, with 1 base spanning the gap. This CDR3 contains 11 residues. The germline CDR1 and CDR2 sequences are ENHRY and SYGVKD. In DNA, the CDR3 is TGTGCCATCAGTGACAACACTGAAGCTTTCTTT. This translates into CAISDNTEAFF.

The chain is built from TRBV11-2 and TRBJ2-5; D tentatively reads TRBD1 or TRBD2 (6 bases each). Trimming shortened V by 3 bases and J by 0 bases, and 8 bases separated the two germline ends. Germline V gene sequence: CDR1 SGHAT, CDR2 FQNNGV. The CDR3 extends over 14 amino acids. The CDR3 here is CASSFGGYQETQYF. Here the CDR3 DNA reads TGTGCCAGCAGCTTCGGGGGCTACCAAGAGACCCAGTACTTC.